This record covers a single T cell receptor beta chain. In the source study's methods: The assay estimated nucleated cells by amplifying reference gene primers. Produced via immunoSEQ multiplex PCR; TCRdb's table is partial and in-frame only. V, J and clone size reflect that table, while D and trimming were determined from the DNA. The data contain 300,000 to 350,000 clones, 80% to 90% of them singletons. This record belongs to a study of blood T cell repertoires in COVID-19. Study context: Nucleic acid was either cDNA or gDNA, and it came from T cells, B-cell-depleted T cells, or PBMCs.

Trimming took 4 bases from V and 8 from J, leaving 17 bases between them. Germline V gene data show CDR1 as MDHEN and CDR2 as SYDVKM. This CDR3 spans 15 amino acids. What was sequenced was PBMCs or T cells enriched from blood (not recorded which). The receptor comes from a young man who had recovered from COVID-19. The J gene is TRBJ1-4, the V gene TRBV28, with D possibly being TRBD1 (5 bases). The CDR3 loop is CASSSPPSKGEKLFF. Here the CDR3 DNA reads TGTGCCAGCAGTTCACCTCCCTCAAAGGGGGAAAAACTGTTTTTT.